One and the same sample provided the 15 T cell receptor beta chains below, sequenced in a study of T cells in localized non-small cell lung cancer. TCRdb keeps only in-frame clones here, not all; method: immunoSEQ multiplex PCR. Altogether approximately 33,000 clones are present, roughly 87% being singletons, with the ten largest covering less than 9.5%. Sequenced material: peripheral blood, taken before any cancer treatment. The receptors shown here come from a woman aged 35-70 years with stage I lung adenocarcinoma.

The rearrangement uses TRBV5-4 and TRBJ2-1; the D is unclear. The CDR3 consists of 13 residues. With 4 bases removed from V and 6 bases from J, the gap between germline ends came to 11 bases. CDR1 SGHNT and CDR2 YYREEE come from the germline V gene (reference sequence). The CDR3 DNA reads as TGTGCCAGCAGCACCCAGGTACGCAATGAGCAGTTCTTC. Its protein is CASSTQVRNEQFF.

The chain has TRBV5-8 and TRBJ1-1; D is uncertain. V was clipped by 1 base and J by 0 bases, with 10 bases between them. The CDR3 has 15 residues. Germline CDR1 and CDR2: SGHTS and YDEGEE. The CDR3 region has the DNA TGTGCCAGCAGCTTGTACGGGCAGATGAACACTGAAGCTTTCTTT. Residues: CASSLYGQMNTEAFF.

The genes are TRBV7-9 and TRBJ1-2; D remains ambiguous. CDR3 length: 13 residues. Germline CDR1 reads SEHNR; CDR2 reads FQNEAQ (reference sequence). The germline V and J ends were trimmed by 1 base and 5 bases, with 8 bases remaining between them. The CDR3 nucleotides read TGTGCCAGCAGCTTAGAACGCCGATATGGCTACACCTTC. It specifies CASSLERRYGYTF.

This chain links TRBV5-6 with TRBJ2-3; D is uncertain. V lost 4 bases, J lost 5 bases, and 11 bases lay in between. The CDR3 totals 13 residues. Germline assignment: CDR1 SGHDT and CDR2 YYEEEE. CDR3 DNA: TGTGCCAGCAGCCCCATAAATGGAGATACGCAGTATTTT. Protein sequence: CASSPINGDTQYF. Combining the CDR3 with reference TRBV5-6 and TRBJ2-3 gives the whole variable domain DAGVTQSPTHLIKTRGQQVTLRCSPKSGHDTVSWYQQALGQGPQFIFQYYEEEERQRGNFPDRFSGHQFPNYSSELNVNALLLGDSALYLCASSPINGDTQYFGPGTRLTVL.

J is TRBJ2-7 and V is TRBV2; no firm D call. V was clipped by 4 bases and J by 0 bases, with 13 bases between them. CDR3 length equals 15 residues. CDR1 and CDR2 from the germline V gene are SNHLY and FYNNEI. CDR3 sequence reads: CASSGGGGISYEQYF. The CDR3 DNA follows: TGTGCCAGCAGTGGGGGTGGCGGAATCTCCTACGAGCAGTACTTC. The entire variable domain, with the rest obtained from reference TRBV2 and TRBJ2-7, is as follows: EPEVTQTPSHQVTQMGQEVILRCVPISNHLYFYWYRQILGQKVEFLVSFYNNEISEKSEIFDDQFSVERPDGSNFTLKIRSTKLEDSAMYFCASSGGGGISYEQYFGPGTRLTVT.

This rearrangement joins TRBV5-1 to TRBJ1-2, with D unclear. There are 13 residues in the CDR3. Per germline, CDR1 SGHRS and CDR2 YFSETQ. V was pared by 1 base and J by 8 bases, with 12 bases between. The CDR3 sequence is CASSLRGQMGYTF. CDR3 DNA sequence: TGCGCCAGCAGCTTGAGAGGGCAGATGGGCTACACCTTC.

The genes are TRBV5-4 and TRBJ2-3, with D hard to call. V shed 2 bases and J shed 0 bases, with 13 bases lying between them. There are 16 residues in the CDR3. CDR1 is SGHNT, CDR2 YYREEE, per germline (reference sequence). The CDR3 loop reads CASSFSPELSTDTQYF. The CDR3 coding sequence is TGTGCCAGCAGCTTCTCGCCGGAACTTAGCACAGATACGCAGTATTTT.

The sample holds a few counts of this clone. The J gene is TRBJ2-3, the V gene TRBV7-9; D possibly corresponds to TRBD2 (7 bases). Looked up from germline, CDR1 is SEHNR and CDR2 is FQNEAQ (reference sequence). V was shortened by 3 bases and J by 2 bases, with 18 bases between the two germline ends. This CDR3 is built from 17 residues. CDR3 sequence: CASSLGRGGAPTDTQYF. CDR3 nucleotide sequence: TGTGCCAGCAGCTTGGGTCGAGGGGGGGCCCCCACAGATACGCAGTATTTT.

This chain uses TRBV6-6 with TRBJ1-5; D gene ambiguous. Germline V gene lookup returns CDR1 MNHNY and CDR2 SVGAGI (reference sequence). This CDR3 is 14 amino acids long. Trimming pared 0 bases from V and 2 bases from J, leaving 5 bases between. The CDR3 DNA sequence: TGTGCCAGCAGTTACTCCGGGGGCAATCAGCCCCAGCATTTT. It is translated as CASSYSGGNQPQHF.

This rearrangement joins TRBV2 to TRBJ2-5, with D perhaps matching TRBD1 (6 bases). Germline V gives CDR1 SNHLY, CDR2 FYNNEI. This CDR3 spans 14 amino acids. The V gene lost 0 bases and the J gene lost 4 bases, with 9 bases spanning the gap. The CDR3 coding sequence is TGTGCCAGCAGTGAAGCGCTGGGGGCAGAGACCCAGTACTTC. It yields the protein CASSEALGAETQYF.

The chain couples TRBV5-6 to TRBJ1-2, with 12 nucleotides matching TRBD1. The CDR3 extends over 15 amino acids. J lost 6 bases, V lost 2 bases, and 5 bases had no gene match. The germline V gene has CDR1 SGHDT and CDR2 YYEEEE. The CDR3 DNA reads TGTGCCAGCAGCTTAGGGACAGGGGGCTTTCATGGCTACACCTTC. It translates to CASSLGTGGFHGYTF.

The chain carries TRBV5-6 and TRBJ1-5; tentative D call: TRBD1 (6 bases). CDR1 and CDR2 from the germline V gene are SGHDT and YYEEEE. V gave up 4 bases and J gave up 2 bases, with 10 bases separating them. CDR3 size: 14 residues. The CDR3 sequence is CASSLTGGNQPQHF. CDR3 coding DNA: TGTGCCAGCAGCCTGACAGGCGGCAATCAGCCCCAGCATTTT.

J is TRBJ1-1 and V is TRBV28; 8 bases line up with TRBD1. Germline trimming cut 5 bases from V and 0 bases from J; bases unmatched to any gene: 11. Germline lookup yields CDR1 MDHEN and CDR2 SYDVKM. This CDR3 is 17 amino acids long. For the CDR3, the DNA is TGTGCCAGCAGTAGGTCCAGGGGGCTTTACATGAACACTGAAGCTTTCTTT. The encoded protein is CASSRSRGLYMNTEAFF.

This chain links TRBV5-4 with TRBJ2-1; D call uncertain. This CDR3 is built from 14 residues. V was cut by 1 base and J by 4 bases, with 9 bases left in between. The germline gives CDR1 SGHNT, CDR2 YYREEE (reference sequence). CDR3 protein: CASSLFGRYNEQFF. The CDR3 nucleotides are TGTGCCAGCAGCTTGTTTGGCAGGTACAATGAGCAGTTCTTC.

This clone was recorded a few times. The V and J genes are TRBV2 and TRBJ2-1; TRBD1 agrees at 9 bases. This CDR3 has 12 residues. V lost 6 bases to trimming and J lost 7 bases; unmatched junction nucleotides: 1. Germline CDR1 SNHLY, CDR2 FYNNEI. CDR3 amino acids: CASRDRGNEQFF. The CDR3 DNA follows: TGTGCCAGCAGGGACAGGGGAAATGAGCAGTTCTTC.